This TCR beta chain was captured in a study of cytomegalovirus exposure and HLA in healthy donors. V was pared by 5 bases and J by 6 bases, with 6 bases of the junction left unmatched. The CDR3 contains 15 residues. CDR1 is SEHNR, CDR2 FQNEAQ, per germline (reference sequence). In the PCR, 60 Vbeta and 13 Jbeta primers were used. Clones were read by immunoSEQ multiplex PCR, and TCRdb kept only the in-frame ones, dropping some. The sample has some 120,000 clones, roughly 78% seen once. As regards this clone: Its antigen is as yet unknown.

General observations from the study: TCR beta chains numbering some 160 were designated cytomegalovirus-associated. Immune exposure information comprised only CMV serostatus.

The rearrangement links TRBV7-9 to TRBJ2-2, with TRBD1 matching 10 bases. The origin of this receptor is a male donor in good health and CMV-seronegative. Sequencing used PBMCs. The CDR3 here is CASSPTGGAPGELFF. The CDR3 DNA reads TGTGCCAGCAGCCCGACAGGGGGCGCCCCCGGGGAGCTGTTTTTT.